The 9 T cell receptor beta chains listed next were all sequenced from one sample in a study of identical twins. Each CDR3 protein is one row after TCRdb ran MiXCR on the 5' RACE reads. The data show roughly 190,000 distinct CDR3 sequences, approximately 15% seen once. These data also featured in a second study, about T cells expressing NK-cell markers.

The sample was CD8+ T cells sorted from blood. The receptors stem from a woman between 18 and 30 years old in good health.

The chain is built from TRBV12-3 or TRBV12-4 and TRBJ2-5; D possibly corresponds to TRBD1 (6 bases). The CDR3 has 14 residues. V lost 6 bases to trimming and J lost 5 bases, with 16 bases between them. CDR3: CASSSIQGGETQYF. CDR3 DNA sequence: TGTGCCAGCAGCTCGATACAGGGTGGGGAGACCCAGTACTTC.

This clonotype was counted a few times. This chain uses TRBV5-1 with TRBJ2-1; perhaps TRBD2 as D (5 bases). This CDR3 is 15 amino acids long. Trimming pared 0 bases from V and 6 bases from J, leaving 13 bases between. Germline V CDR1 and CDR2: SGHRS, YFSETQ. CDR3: CASSLAPSRLNEQFF. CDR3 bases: TGCGCCAGCAGCTTGGCTCCTAGCCGGCTCAATGAGCAGTTCTTC.

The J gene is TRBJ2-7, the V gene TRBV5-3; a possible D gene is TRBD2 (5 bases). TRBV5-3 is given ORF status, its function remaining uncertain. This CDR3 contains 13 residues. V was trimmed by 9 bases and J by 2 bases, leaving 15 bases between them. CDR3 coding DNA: TGTGCCATCGGCCCTGGACTGACCTACGAGCAGTACTTC. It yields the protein CAIGPGLTYEQYF.

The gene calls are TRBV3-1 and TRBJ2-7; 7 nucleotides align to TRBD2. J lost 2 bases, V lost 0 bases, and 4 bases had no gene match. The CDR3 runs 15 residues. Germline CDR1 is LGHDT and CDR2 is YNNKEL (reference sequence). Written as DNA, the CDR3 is TGTGCCAGCAGCCAAGAACTAGCGATCACCTACGAGCAGTACTTC. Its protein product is CASSQELAITYEQYF.

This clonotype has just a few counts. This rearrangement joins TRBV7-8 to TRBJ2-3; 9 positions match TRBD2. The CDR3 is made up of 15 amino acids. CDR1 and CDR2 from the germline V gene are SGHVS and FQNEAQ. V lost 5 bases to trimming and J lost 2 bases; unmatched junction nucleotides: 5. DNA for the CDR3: TGTGCCAGCAGCGTAAGCGGGGGGTACACAGATACGCAGTATTTT. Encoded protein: CASSVSGGYTDTQYF.

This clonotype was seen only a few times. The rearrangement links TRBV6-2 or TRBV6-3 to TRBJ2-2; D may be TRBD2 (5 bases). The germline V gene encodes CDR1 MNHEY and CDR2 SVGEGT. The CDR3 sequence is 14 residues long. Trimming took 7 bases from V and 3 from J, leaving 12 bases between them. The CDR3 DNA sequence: TGTGCCAGCAATCTAAGCGGACACACCGGGGAGCTGTTTTTT. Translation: CASNLSGHTGELFF.

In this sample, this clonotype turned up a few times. CDR3 loop: CASSDPPGRPHTDTQYF. CDR3 sequence (DNA): TGTGCCAGCAGCGATCCCCCAGGTCGGCCCCACACAGATACGCAGTATTTT. This sequence joins TRBV7-2 and TRBJ2-3; D remains ambiguous. Per germline, CDR1 SGHTA and CDR2 FQGNSA. The CDR3 covers 17 residues. V was trimmed by 5 bases and J by 2 bases, leaving 20 bases between them.

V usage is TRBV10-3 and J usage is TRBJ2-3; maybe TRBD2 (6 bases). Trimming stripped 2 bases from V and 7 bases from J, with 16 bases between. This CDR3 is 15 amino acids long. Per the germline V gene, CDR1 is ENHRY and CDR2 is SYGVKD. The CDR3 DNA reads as TGTGCCATCAGTGAGACCGGGGGTCCGACGTATACGCAGTATTTT. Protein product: CAISETGGPTYTQYF.

CDR3 bases: TGTGCCAGCAGCCATCGCTCACCCGAGCAGTACTTC. Translation gives CASSHRSPEQYF. The chain is built from TRBV3-1 and TRBJ2-7; D remains unclear. Germline V gene lookup returns CDR1 LGHDT and CDR2 YNNKEL (reference sequence). This CDR3 is built from 12 residues. Between the trimmed V and J ends, which lost 3 bases and 6 bases, there was a span of 9 bases.